Below, 19 T cell receptor beta chains from the same sample are listed, as sequenced in a study of technical replicates of blood from a handful of donors. Generated by immunoSEQ multiplex PCR, the TCRdb table keeps only in-frame clones and is missing some. The table has approximately 78,000 clones, about nine tenths seen once; the top ten hold over 0.35%. The sequenced sample was T cells isolated from PBMCs. The receptors originated from a human donor in good health.

This chain's CDR3 is CASSGGKGHQGEETQYF. DNA for the CDR3: TGCGCCAGCAGTGGGGGCAAGGGGCACCAAGGAGAAGAGACCCAGTACTTC. V and J are TRBV10-1 and TRBJ2-5; tentative D call: TRBD1 (5 bases). Germline CDR1 is WNHNN and CDR2 is SYGVQD (reference sequence). Trimming left V 4 bases short and J 3 bases short, with 21 bases between. The CDR3 covers 17 residues.

This chain uses TRBV6-5 with TRBJ1-2, with 7 positions matching TRBD1. The CDR3 runs to 14 residues. The V and J ends lost 6 bases and 5 bases, in that order; junction bases with no gene match: 9. CDR1 MNHEY and CDR2 SVGAGI come from the germline V gene. CDR3 in amino acids: CASSPDREKYGYTF. The CDR3 region has the DNA TGTGCCAGCAGCCCCGACAGGGAAAAGTATGGCTACACCTTC.

This chain connects TRBV2 to TRBJ1-1; D is uncertain. The CDR3 is 17 amino acids. Germline-derived CDR1 and CDR2 are SNHLY and FYNNEI. Trimming stripped 6 bases from V and 0 bases from J, with 20 bases between. CDR3 DNA sequence: TGTGCCAGCAGACCCTCCGGGGTTTGGTACTTGAACACTGAAGCTTTCTTT. As protein: CASRPSGVWYLNTEAFF.

This rearrangement joins TRBV6-1 to TRBJ1-2, with unresolved D. The germline gives CDR1 MNHNS, CDR2 SASEGT. Between the trimmed V and J ends, which lost 4 bases and 3 bases, there was a span of 15 bases. The CDR3 is 15 residues long. The CDR3 sequence is CASSVGSTGDYGYTF. In DNA, the CDR3 is TGTGCCAGCAGTGTTGGATCGACCGGAGACTATGGCTACACCTTC.

The J gene is TRBJ2-1, the V gene TRBV10-3, with 7 bases aligning to TRBD2. The ends lost 3 bases at V and 1 base at J; junction bases unmatched: 9. From germline, CDR1 is ENHRY and CDR2 SYGVKD. This CDR3 contains 17 residues. CDR3 residues: CAISEVLGEGSYNEQFF. In nucleotides, the CDR3 is TGTGCCATCAGTGAAGTCTTGGGGGAGGGGTCCTACAATGAGCAGTTCTTC.

V gene TRBV13 combines with J gene TRBJ2-7, with 7 bases aligning to TRBD1. V trimming: 3 bases; J trimming: 3 bases; junction bases outside the gene matches: 2. The CDR3 runs to 13 residues. Germline-derived CDR1 and CDR2 are PRHDT and FYEKMQ (reference sequence). The CDR3 protein is CASSFWDSYEQYF. CDR3 DNA: TGTGCCAGCAGCTTTTGGGACAGCTACGAGCAGTACTTC.

V gene TRBV29-1 combines with J gene TRBJ2-7; unclear D gene. Trimming took off 0 bases at V and 0 bases at J, with 15 bases between the two ends. CDR1 is SQVTM, CDR2 ANQGSEA, per germline. There are 16 residues in the CDR3. The DNA of the CDR3 is TGCAGCGTTGAAGATCTTCGCGGCCTGAGCTCCTACGAGCAGTACTTC. It codes for CSVEDLRGLSSYEQYF.

The chain uses TRBV11-2 and TRBJ1-2; no definite D call. Trimming removed 1 base from V and 0 bases from J, with 6 bases in between. CDR3 length: 14 amino acids. CDR1 is SGHAT and CDR2 is FQNNGV in the germline V gene. The CDR3 protein is CASSLAGTNYGYTF. The CDR3 DNA reads as TGTGCCAGCAGCTTAGCCGGGACTAACTATGGCTACACCTTC. The full variable domain, in which reference TRBV11-2 and TRBJ1-2 provide the parts outside the CDR3, is EAGVAQSPRYKIIEKRQSVAFWCNPISGHATLYWYQQILGQGPKLLIQFQNNGVVDDSQLPKDRFSAERLKGVDSTLKIQPAKLEDSAVYLCASSLAGTNYGYTFGSGTRLTVV.

On this clone: A read error may account for a junction end that differs from germline. The chain links TRBV5-6 to TRBJ1-1; 9 bases are a match to TRBD1. CDR1 SGHDT and CDR2 YYEEEE come from the germline V gene. This CDR3 is built from 15 residues. Here the CDR3 DNA reads TGTGCCAGCAGCTCGGGACAGGGAACAGGGACACTGCGATCCTTT. Translated, it gives CASSSGQGTGTLRSF. Variable domain in full (rest from reference TRBV5-6 and TRBJ1-1): DAGVTQSPTHLIKTRGQQVTLRCSPKSGHDTVSWYQQALGQGPQFIFQYYEEEERQRGNFPDRFSGHQFPNYSSELNVNALLLGDSALYLCASSSGQGTGTLRSFGQGTRLTVV.

This chain connects TRBV6-5 to TRBJ1-1, with D tentatively TRBD1 (5 bases). Trimming took off 0 bases at V and 5 bases at J, with 13 bases between the two ends. Germline V gene sequence: CDR1 MNHEY, CDR2 SVGAGI. The CDR3 sequence is 15 residues long. In DNA form, the CDR3 reads TGTGCCAGCAGTTACTCTCAGGGATTAGGGACTGAAGCTTTCTTT. Protein sequence: CASSYSQGLGTEAFF.

This chain joins TRBV16 and TRBJ1-1; maybe TRBD1 (5 bases). Germline V gives CDR1 KGHSY, CDR2 FQNENV. This CDR3 spans 13 amino acids. With 5 bases removed from V and 4 bases from J, the gap between germline ends came to 11 bases. In DNA form, the CDR3 reads TGTGCCAGCAGCTTTTTGGGGGGCACTGAAGCTTTCTTT. Translating gives CASSFLGGTEAFF. The variable domain in full, completed from reference TRBV16 and TRBJ1-1, reads GEEVAQTPKHLVRGEGQKAKLYCAPIKGHSYVFWYQQVLKNEFKFLISFQNENVFDETGMPKERFSAKCLPNSPCSLEIQATKLEDSAVYFCASSFLGGTEAFFGQGTRLTVV.

Here the CDR3 reads CASSQTEAFAFF. CDR3 nucleotide sequence: TGTGCCAGCAGCCAAACGGAGGCCTTCGCTTTCTTT. The chain recombines TRBV14 with TRBJ1-1, with D unresolved. The germline CDR1 and CDR2 sequences are SGHDN and FVKESK. The CDR3 has 12 residues. The V end was cut by 2 bases, the J end by 11 bases, with 12 bases between.

The gene calls are TRBV30 and TRBJ2-3, with 8 positions matching TRBD2. V gave up 0 bases and J gave up 4 bases; unmatched junction bases: 0. Germline V gene sequence: CDR1 GTSNPN, CDR2 SVGIG (reference sequence). The CDR3 spans 13 residues. The CDR3 loop reads CAWSVAGADTQYF. The DNA for the CDR3 is TGTGCCTGGAGTGTAGCGGGAGCAGATACGCAGTATTTT.

This chain joins TRBV11-3 and TRBJ2-1; D unclear. V gave up 5 bases and J gave up 2 bases, with 10 bases separating them. Germline loops: CDR1 SGHNT, CDR2 YENEEA. The CDR3 loop spans 14 amino acids. CDR3 bases: TGTGCCAGCAGCGGCAGCGAGACCTACAATGAGCAGTTCTTC. Translation gives CASSGSETYNEQFF.

This chain uses TRBV27 with TRBJ2-5, with a weak D call TRBD1 (5 bases). Germline CDR1 is MNHEY and CDR2 is SMNVEV (reference sequence). The CDR3 totals 13 residues. V was trimmed by 8 bases and J by 4 bases, leaving 14 bases between them. The CDR3 region has the DNA TGTGCCAGCGGCCTGACAGTTGGAGAGACCCAGTACTTC. Protein: CASGLTVGETQYF.

The chain joins TRBV30 to TRBJ2-1; 12 bases agree with TRBD2. This CDR3 has 17 residues. Germline-derived CDR1 and CDR2 are GTSNPN and SVGIG (reference sequence). With 0 bases clipped from V and 8 bases from J, the junction kept 11 bases outside the gene matches. CDR3 amino acids: CAWSVPWASGRAYEQFF. The CDR3 DNA reads TGTGCCTGGAGTGTCCCCTGGGCTAGCGGGAGGGCGTATGAGCAGTTCTTC. Complete variable domain (other parts from reference TRBV30 and TRBJ2-1): SQTIHQWPATLVQPVGSPLSLECTVEGTSNPNLYWYRQAAGRGLQLLFYSVGIGQISSEVPQNLSASRPQDRQFILSSKKLLLSDSGFYLCAWSVPWASGRAYEQFFGPGTRLTVL.

J is TRBJ1-4 and V is TRBV11-3, with 9 bases matching TRBD1. The CDR3 is 17 residues long. Germline V CDR1 and CDR2: SGHNT, YENEEA. The V and J ends lost 5 bases and 0 bases, in that order; junction bases with no gene match: 7. Here the CDR3 reads CASSPGTGLTTNEKLFF. The CDR3 DNA sequence: TGTGCCAGCAGCCCCGGGACAGGGCTTACAACTAATGAAAAACTGTTTTTT.

The V call is TRBV4-1, the J call TRBJ2-7, with 7 bases matching TRBD2. Germline V gene data show CDR1 as MGHRA and CDR2 as YSYEKL. The CDR3 runs to 16 residues. J was trimmed by 3 bases and V by 1 base; bases with no gene match: 9. The CDR3 bases are TGCGCCAGCAGCCAAGTTCATCCTAGCGGACACTACGAGCAGTACTTC. Translating gives CASSQVHPSGHYEQYF.

J is TRBJ2-3 and V is TRBV6-6; TRBD2 aligns across 7 bases. CDR3 size: 16 residues. With V trimmed by 6 bases and J by 1 base, 10 bases remained unmatched. In germline, CDR1 is MNHNY, CDR2 SVGAGI (reference sequence). The CDR3 reads CASSHRLARGTDTQYF. The CDR3, as DNA: TGTGCCAGCAGCCACAGACTAGCTAGGGGCACAGATACGCAGTATTTT.